A single sample gave rise to the 3 T cell receptor beta chains below, sequenced in a study of cytomegalovirus exposure and HLA in healthy donors. The repertoire was sequenced with immunoSEQ multiplex PCR; TCRdb's copy has only in-frame clones and lacks some. The sample carries tens of thousands of clones, 90% to 95% recorded once. The specimen sequenced was PBMCs. These receptors originate from a man between 18 and 35 years old in good health and CMV-seronegative.

The chain recombines TRBV19 with TRBJ2-3; 10 nucleotides line up with TRBD2. This CDR3 region has 15 residues. Germline loops: CDR1 LNHDA, CDR2 SQIVND (reference sequence). With 4 bases clipped from V and 2 bases from J, the junction kept 3 bases outside the gene matches. The CDR3 loop reads CASSRTSGPTDTQYF. The CDR3 region has the DNA TGTGCCAGTAGTAGGACTAGCGGACCCACAGATACGCAGTATTTT.

V is TRBV30 and J is TRBJ2-5, with 10 nucleotides matching TRBD2. CDR3 length equals 16 residues. CDR1 is GTSNPN and CDR2 is SVGIG in the germline V gene (reference sequence). Germline trimming cut 1 base from V and 5 bases from J; bases unmatched to any gene: 10. CDR3 in amino acids: CAWSEGAGGPKETQYF. DNA of the CDR3: TGTGCCTGGAGTGAGGGAGCGGGAGGGCCCAAGGAGACCCAGTACTTC. The full variable domain, in which reference TRBV30 and TRBJ2-5 provide the parts outside the CDR3, is SQTIHQWPATLVQPVGSPLSLECTVEGTSNPNLYWYRQAAGRGLQLLFYSVGIGQISSEVPQNLSASRPQDRQFILSSKKLLLSDSGFYLCAWSEGAGGPKETQYFGPGTRLLVL.

The chain employs TRBV30 and TRBJ2-2; D is unclear. There are 13 residues in the CDR3. Germline V gene data show CDR1 as GTSNPN and CDR2 as SVGIG (reference sequence). Trimming removed 3 bases at V and 4 bases at J, with 9 bases between. This chain's CDR3 is CAWRGFITGELFF. In nucleotides, the CDR3 is TGTGCCTGGAGGGGCTTTATCACCGGGGAGCTGTTTTTT. Full variable domain (outside the CDR3, taken from reference TRBV30 and TRBJ2-2): SQTIHQWPATLVQPVGSPLSLECTVEGTSNPNLYWYRQAAGRGLQLLFYSVGIGQISSEVPQNLSASRPQDRQFILSSKKLLLSDSGFYLCAWRGFITGELFFGEGSRLTVL.